This T cell receptor (beta chain) was found in a study of blood T cell repertoires in COVID-19. Clones were sequenced by immunoSEQ multiplex PCR, and TCRdb holds only the in-frame ones, with some missing. This sample has about 100,000 clones, with over 75% found just once. The CDR3 sequence is 15 residues long. V was clipped by 0 bases and J by 4 bases, with 11 bases between them. Germline lookup yields CDR1 LGHDT and CDR2 YNNKEL (reference sequence). The specimen sequenced was peripheral blood. The receptor comes from a woman aged 30 to 39 with acute or convalescent COVID-19. This chain connects TRBV3-1 (or the pseudogene TRBV3-2) to TRBJ2-3; perhaps TRBD1 as D (5 bases). Here the CDR3 DNA reads TGTGCCAGCAGCCAAGAGCCAGGGTCGGCAGATACGCAGTATTTT. This translates into CASSQEPGSADTQYF.